The T cell receptor (beta chain) described here comes from a study of T cells after yellow fever vaccination. One entry per CDR3 protein results from TCRdb running MiXCR on the 5' RACE reads. The sample has some 560,000 distinct CDR3 sequences; roughly 17% are singletons. There are 15 residues in the CDR3. V was clipped by 7 bases and J by 0 bases, with 14 bases between them. On this clonotype: Its specificity is not known.

General observations from the study: A small share of clonotypes appeared in both CD4 and CD8 compartments. Subsequent booster samples again held most clones from primary vaccination (less than 98% CD4, just under 90% CD8).

The specimen was PBMCs, collected roughly 5 days after the first yellow fever vaccination. This clonotype originated in a man in his late teens or twenties who received the YFV17D yellow fever vaccine. V gene TRBV12-3 or TRBV12-4 combines with J gene TRBJ2-3; D ambiguous. In nucleotides, the CDR3 is TGTGCCAGCATGTCCGGTGGGCCTAGCACAGATACGCAGTATTTT. This encodes CASMSGGPSTDTQYF.